The rows below give T cell receptor beta chains drawn from one sample of a study of blood T cell repertoires in COVID-19. The assay was immunoSEQ multiplex PCR, and TCRdb's table has in-frame clones only and misses some. This sample has under 300,000 clones; about 80% occur once, and the top ten carry 3.4%. The material sequenced was PBMCs or T cells enriched from blood (not recorded which). All receptors come from a man aged 45-60 years who had recovered from COVID-19. CDR3s include the opening cysteine and the closing phenylalanine or tryptophan. D genes are given only for firm matches. Size values are once, few and many counts, or a class for expanded clones, and some rows have none.

. . TRBJ2-3 TRBV3-1/TRBV3-2 16 TGTGCCAGCAGCCAAGATATTGGCGGCCCCGGAGATACGCAGTATTTT CASSQDIGGPGDTQYF
. once TRBJ1-3 TRBV5-8 13 TGTGCCAGCAGCTTGTCCTTCGGAAACACCATATATTTT CASSLSFGNTIYF
. . TRBJ1-5 TRBV29-1 13 TGCAGCGTTAAGGTGCCGGGGAAACAGCCCCAGCATTTT CSVKVPGKQPQHF
TRBD2 . TRBJ2-1 TRBV18 16 TGTGCCAGCTCACAGAGACTAGCGGGGTCCTACAATGAGCAGTTCTTC CASSQRLAGSYNEQFF
. once TRBJ2-5 TRBV30 13 TGTGCCTGGAGTGTAGGAGGGAAAGAGACCCAGTACTTC CAWSVGGKETQYF
TRBD1 . TRBJ1-3 TRBV5-6 17 TGTGCCAGCAGCCCGGAGGGACAGGGGTTTACTGGAAACACCATATATTTT CASSPEGQGFTGNTIYF
. . TRBJ2-1 TRBV7-9 12 TGTGCCAGCAGCGAGGACAGTAATGAGCAGTTCTTC CASSEDSNEQFF
. . TRBJ1-2 TRBV29-1 13 TGCAGCGTTGAAGACCGGGGGAACGGGGGCTACACCTTC CSVEDRGNGGYTF
TRBD1 . TRBJ1-5 TRBV7-9 15 TGTGCCAGCAGCTCGACAGGGGGGAGCAATCAGCCCCAGCATTTT CASSSTGGSNQPQHF
. . TRBJ2-2 TRBV7-2 14 TGTGCCAGCAGCCCTGGTTGGGGGCCCGGGGAGCTGTTTTTT CASSPGWGPGELFF
. . TRBJ1-6 TRBV18 14 TGTGCCAGCTCACCCCAGGAATCTAATTCACCCCTCCACTTT CASSPQESNSPLHF
TRBD2 . TRBJ2-7 TRBV7-9 18 TGTGCCAGCAGCCCCCTCTTCGGCGGGGGGCCAAGCTCCTACGAGCAGTACTTC CASSPLFGGGPSSYEQYF
TRBD1 . TRBJ1-1 TRBV20-1 11 TGCAGTGTCAAGGGGGGACAGTCGGCTTTCTTT CSVKGGQSAFF
. . TRBJ2-3 TRBV10-3 13 TGTGCCATCAACACAGGAGACACAGATACGCAGTATTTT CAINTGDTDTQYF
. . TRBJ2-3 TRBV23-1 17 TGCGCCAGCAGTCAGAGGTGCCGTCCCGCACCTTCAGATACGCAGTATTTT CASSQRCRPAPSDTQYF
TRBD1 . TRBJ2-5 TRBV19 14 TGTGCCAGTAATCCAGGGGGCGTTATGGAGACCCAGTACTTC CASNPGGVMETQYF
. . TRBJ1-2 TRBV4-3 17 TGCGCCAGCAGCCTAAGAACGGACAGCAAGTACAACTATGGCTACACCTTC CASSLRTDSKYNYGYTF
. few TRBJ2-7 TRBV6-1 15 TGTGCCAGCAGTGAAGCGCGAGCAACAGTTTACGAGCAGTACTTC CASSEARATVYEQYF
. . TRBJ1-2 TRBV9 16 TGTGCCAGCAGCGTAGCGGGACACACGATCGACTATGGCTACACCTTC CASSVAGHTIDYGYTF
TRBD1 . TRBJ1-2 TRBV19 14 TGTGCCAGTACAACGACAGGGGAAGTATATGGCTACACCTTC CASTTTGEVYGYTF
TRBD2 . TRBJ2-3 TRBV6-6 13 TGTGCCAGCAGAGCGGGAGCGACAGATACGCAGTATTTT CASRAGATDTQYF
. . TRBJ1-3 TRBV5-6 15 TGTGCCAGCAGCTTGAGCCAGGGATCTGGAAACACCATATATTTT CASSLSQGSGNTIYF
TRBD1 . TRBJ1-5 TRBV30 15 TGTGCCTGGAGACGTAAGGGGGCGGGCAATCAGCCCCAGCATTTT CAWRRKGAGNQPQHF
. few TRBJ2-6 TRBV7-3 17 TGTGCCAGCAGCTTAACCGGGTGGGGCGCTGGGGCCAACGTCCTGACTTTC CASSLTGWGAGANVLTF
TRBD1 . TRBJ1-2 TRBV28 12 TGTGCCAGCAGCCCCGACAGGGCGAGCTACACCTTC CASSPDRASYTF
. . TRBJ2-2 TRBV11-2 14 TGTGCCAGCAGACGGGAGACAATGACCGGGGAGCTGTTTTTT CASRRETMTGELFF
TRBD1 few TRBJ2-1 TRBV19 15 TGTGCCAGTAGGACGGGACAGGGATTCGACAATGAGCAGTTCTTC CASRTGQGFDNEQFF
. . TRBJ1-2 TRBV9 15 TGTGCCAGCAGCGTAGATGCGAGGCAAAGCTATGGCTACACCTTC CASSVDARQSYGYTF
. once TRBJ1-4 TRBV19 16 TGTGCCAGTAGTATCCAGAAGAAAGCAACTAATGAAAAACTGTTTTTT CASSIQKKATNEKLFF
TRBD1 . TRBJ1-1 TRBV28 13 TGTGCCAGCAGTTGGGGGACAGGGAATCGGGCTTTCTTT CASSWGTGNRAFF
. . TRBJ1-1 TRBV2 13 TGTGCCAGCAAGACTCAGTCCGGTTTTGAAGCTTTCTTT CASKTQSGFEAFF
. . TRBJ1-1 TRBV11-3 16 TGTGCCAGCAGCTTAGCGGGGAGGGCAGGGGCTACTGAAGCTTTCTTT CASSLAGRAGATEAFF
TRBD1 . TRBJ1-5 TRBV29-1 13 TGCAGCGTGGCACAGGGGAGCAATCAGCCCCAGCATTTT CSVAQGSNQPQHF
TRBD1 once TRBJ2-3 TRBV6-4 15 TGTGCCAGCAGTCAACAGGGGACCCCCACAGATACGCAGTATTTT CASSQQGTPTDTQYF
TRBD1 once TRBJ2-7 TRBV5-4 15 TGTGCCAGCAGCTTACGACAGGGGATCGGGTACGAGCAGTACTTC CASSLRQGIGYEQYF
. few TRBJ1-5 TRBV9 14 TGTGCCAGCAGCGTAGGAGTTAGCAATCAGCCCCAGCATTTT CASSVGVSNQPQHF
. once TRBJ2-7 TRBV5-1 14 TGCGCCAGCAGTTTTGGGGGGGCCTCCTACGAGCAGTACTTC CASSFGGASYEQYF
. . TRBJ2-5 TRBV4-2 16 TGTGCCAGCAGCCAAGATGGAGCGGACCGGGTAAAGACCCAGTACTTC CASSQDGADRVKTQYF
TRBD2 . TRBJ2-1 TRBV7-8 16 TGTGCCAGCAGCTTCCGTGCGGGAGGCACCTACAATGAGCAGTTCTTC CASSFRAGGTYNEQFF
. . TRBJ2-2 TRBV9 18 TGTGCCAGCAGCGTAGCCAACACAGGGGGGGCGAACACCGGGGAGCTGTTTTTT CASSVANTGGANTGELFF
TRBD1 . TRBJ2-7 TRBV6-5 16 TGTGCCAGCAGTTACCTAACCGGGACAGGGATCCACGAGCAGTACTTC CASSYLTGTGIHEQYF
TRBD2 . TRBJ2-3 TRBV10-3 16 TGTGCCATCAACGGAGGGACTAGCGGTAGCACAGATACGCAGTATTTT CAINGGTSGSTDTQYF
. . TRBJ2-5 TRBV5-4 13 TGTGCCAGCAGCTTAACACTACAAGAGACCCAGTACTTC CASSLTLQETQYF
TRBD1 . TRBJ1-5 TRBV5-1 16 TGCGCCAGCAGCCCCACCCCGTACAGGGGGCGCCCGCCCCAGCATTTT CASSPTPYRGRPPQHF
TRBD2 . TRBJ2-3 TRBV2 17 TGTGCCAGCAGTGAAAGGTTCCGGACTAGCGTCACAGATACGCAGTATTTT CASSERFRTSVTDTQYF
TRBD1 . TRBJ1-2 TRBV29-1 16 TGCAGCGTTGAAGGCGTAGGGGGCGGAGGCCACAACGGCTACACCTTC CSVEGVGGGGHNGYTF
TRBD1 . TRBJ2-1 TRBV5-1 14 TGCGCCAGCAAGGGGGCGGCCGCATACAATGAGCAGTTCTTC CASKGAAAYNEQFF
. . TRBJ2-7 TRBV19 15 TGTGCCAGTAGTATAGGGGCAGGGGGGATATACGAGCAGTACTTC CASSIGAGGIYEQYF
. . TRBJ1-2 TRBV4-2 12 TGTGCCAGCAGCCAAGCCCCGGAGGGCTACACCTTC CASSQAPEGYTF
. . TRBJ1-1 TRBV12-3/TRBV12-4 13 TGTGCCAGCAGAAGGACACTAAACACTGAAGCTTTCTTT CASRRTLNTEAFF
TRBD1 . TRBJ1-2 TRBV19 15 TGTGCCAGTAGTCCCCGGGACAGGGGGGTCTATGGCTACACCTTC CASSPRDRGVYGYTF
. . TRBJ2-1 TRBV9 16 TGTGCCAGCAGCGTAGTAGCGGTCGCCTCCTACAATGAGCAGTTCTTC CASSVVAVASYNEQFF
TRBD2 . TRBJ2-7 TRBV2 15 TGTGCCAGCAGTGAAATCACTAGCGGGAGTAGCGAGCAGTACTTC CASSEITSGSSEQYF
. . TRBJ2-2 TRBV7-2 15 TGTGCCAGCAGCTTAGAGGGGCTACGCACCGGGGAGCTGTTTTTT CASSLEGLRTGELFF
TRBD1 . TRBJ1-1 TRBV5-1 17 TGCGCCAGCAGCTTGTTGGGACAGACAAACCTGAACACTGAAGCTTTCTTT CASSLLGQTNLNTEAFF